This entry concerns a single T cell receptor (beta chain). This sample is part of a study of T cells after yellow fever vaccination. MiXCR was run by TCRdb on the 5' RACE reads, yielding one entry per CDR3 protein. The table lists 300,000 to 400,000 distinct CDR3 sequences, 4% of them singletons. This sample comprised PBMCs, obtained 5 days after the yellow fever booster vaccination. The TCR was taken from a man aged 18 to 35 who received the YFV17D yellow fever vaccine.

In nucleotides, the CDR3 is TGTGCCAGCAGCCAGGGGGACGGGGAGCTGTTTTTT. Translation: CASSQGDGELFF. The V gene is TRBV13, the J gene TRBJ2-2; TRBD1 agrees at 7 bases. This CDR3 contains 12 residues. Germline V CDR1 and CDR2: PRHDT, FYEKMQ (reference sequence). V was pared by 5 bases and J by 7 bases, with 1 base of the junction left unmatched.